Reported below is one T cell receptor beta chain. Per the germline V gene, CDR1 is SGHAT and CDR2 is FQNNGV. The CDR3 consists of 14 residues. Germline trimming cut 3 bases from V and 4 bases from J; bases unmatched to any gene: 4. Stated treatment: some 20 received Ad26.COV2.S at low or high dose, single or two shots; roughly five received placebo; per-sample allocation not given. Material that was analyzed had been drawn on day 63 after the first vaccine or placebo injection. This entry comes from a study of Ad26.COV2.S vaccination and SARS-CoV-2 variants. The protocol was immunoSEQ multiplex PCR, while the TCRdb copy is restricted to in-frame clones and leaves out a portion. This sample has 440,000 or so clones, with approximately 90% found just once.

Sequencing was performed on peripheral blood, taken in a trial of Ad26.COV2.S vaccine versus placebo. V usage is TRBV11-2 and J usage is TRBJ1-2; 8 nucleotides line up with TRBD1. The TCR originated in a person between 18 and 65 years old who received the Ad26.COV2.S COVID-19 vaccine or a placebo. The chain's CDR3 is CASSFRGTGYGYTF. CDR3 nucleotides: TGTGCCAGCAGCTTTCGTGGGACAGGCTATGGCTACACCTTC. The variable domain in full, with the rest retrieved from reference TRBV11-2 and TRBJ1-2, is EAGVAQSPRYKIIEKRQSVAFWCNPISGHATLYWYQQILGQGPKLLIQFQNNGVVDDSQLPKDRFSAERLKGVDSTLKIQPAKLEDSAVYLCASSFRGTGYGYTFGSGTRLTVV.